One and the same sample provided the 5 T cell receptor beta chains below, sequenced in a study of blood T cell repertoires in COVID-19. The assay was immunoSEQ multiplex PCR, and TCRdb's table has in-frame clones only and misses some. The data hold some 150,000 clones, with around 83% observed a single time. Sequencing was performed on peripheral blood. The receptor set was obtained from a woman in her sixties or seventies with COVID-19, enrolled during active disease.

The genes are TRBV11-2 and TRBJ1-2, with TRBD1 matching over 7 bases. CDR1 is SGHAT, CDR2 FQNNGV, per germline. V was clipped by 5 bases and J by 0 bases; unmatched bases: 9. This CDR3 region has 16 residues. CDR3 loop: CASSMYRGTANYGYTF. DNA for the CDR3: TGTGCCAGCAGCATGTACAGGGGAACGGCTAACTATGGCTACACCTTC.

The chain employs TRBV9 and TRBJ1-2; D may be TRBD1 (6 bases). Trimming removed 0 bases from V and 3 bases from J, with 9 bases in between. The CDR3 sequence is 14 residues long. The germline gives CDR1 SGDLS, CDR2 YYNGEE. The CDR3 here is CASSVESGDYGYTF. For the CDR3, the DNA is TGTGCCAGCAGCGTAGAGTCAGGGGACTATGGCTACACCTTC.

This clone was seen only a few times. The V call is TRBV5-6, the J call TRBJ2-3; 16 nucleotides agree with TRBD2. Germline V gene sequence: CDR1 SGHDT, CDR2 YYEEEE. CDR3 length: 18 amino acids. Trimming removed 3 bases from V and 3 bases from J; junction bases left unmatched: 7. CDR3 region: CASSWGLAGGRGTDTQYF. The CDR3 region has the DNA TGTGCCAGCAGCTGGGGACTAGCGGGAGGGCGGGGTACAGATACGCAGTATTTT.

The chain recombines TRBV6-5 with TRBJ1-2; TRBD1 might be the D (5 bases). V shed 4 bases and J shed 8 bases, with 11 bases lying between them. Germline values: CDR1 MNHEY, CDR2 SVGAGI. The CDR3 totals 12 residues. CDR3 sequence: CASSWGGGGYTF. CDR3 nucleotides: TGTGCCAGCAGTTGGGGGGGAGGCGGCTACACCTTC.

This clone has just one count. The gene calls are TRBV5-4 and TRBJ1-1; a weak D match, TRBD1 (5 bases). Germline V gene lookup returns CDR1 SGHNT and CDR2 YYREEE (reference sequence). V dropped 2 bases and J dropped 1 base, with 9 bases sitting between them. This CDR3 has 14 residues. The CDR3 here is CASSLTQGNTEAFF. The CDR3 region has the DNA TGTGCCAGCAGCTTAACCCAGGGGAACACTGAAGCTTTCTTT.